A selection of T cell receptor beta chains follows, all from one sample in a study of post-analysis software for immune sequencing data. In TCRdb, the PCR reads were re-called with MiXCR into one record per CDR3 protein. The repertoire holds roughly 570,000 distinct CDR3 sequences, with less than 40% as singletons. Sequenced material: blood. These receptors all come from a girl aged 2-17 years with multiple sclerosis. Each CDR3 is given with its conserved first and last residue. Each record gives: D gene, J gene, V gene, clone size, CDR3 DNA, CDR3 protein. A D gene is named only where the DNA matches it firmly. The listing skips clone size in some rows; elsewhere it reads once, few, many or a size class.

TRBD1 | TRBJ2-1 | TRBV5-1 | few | TGCGCCAGCAGCTTTGGACAGGGCACCTACAATGAGCAGTTCTTC | CASSFGQGTYNEQFF
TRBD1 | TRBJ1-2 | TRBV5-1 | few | TGCGCCAGCAGCGTACCCGGGACAGGGGATGGCTACACCTTC | CASSVPGTGDGYTF
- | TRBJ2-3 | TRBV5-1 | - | TGCGCCAGCAGCCCCACCATAGGAGATACGCAGTATTTT | CASSPTIGDTQYF
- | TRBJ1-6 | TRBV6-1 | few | TGTGCCAGCAGTGCAGGGGCTGTCTATAATTCACCCCTCCACTTT | CASSAGAVYNSPLHF
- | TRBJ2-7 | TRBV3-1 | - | TGTGCCAGCAGCCAAGGGGGACGGCGACGCTACGAGCAGTACTTC | CASSQGGRRRYEQYF
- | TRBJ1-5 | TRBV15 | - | TGTGCCACCAGCAGGGGCTATAGCAATCAGCCCCAGCATTTT | CATSRGYSNQPQHF
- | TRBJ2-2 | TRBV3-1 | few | TGTGCCAGCAGCCAATCCAACACCGGGGAGCTGTTTTTT | CASSQSNTGELFF
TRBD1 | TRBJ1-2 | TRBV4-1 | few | TGCGCCAGCAGCCGCTCACAGGGGGCTTATGGCTACACCTTC | CASSRSQGAYGYTF
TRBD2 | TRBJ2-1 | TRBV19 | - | TGTGCCAGCACCTGGGGGTCGGGAGGCACCCTCTACAATGAGCAGTTCTTC | CASTWGSGGTLYNEQFF
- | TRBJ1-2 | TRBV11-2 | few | TGTGCCAGCAGCTTCGAGATGGGCAGACGCGGGTATGGCTACACCTTC | CASSFEMGRRGYGYTF
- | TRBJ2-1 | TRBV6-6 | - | TGTGCCAGCAGTTATTTCGCAGGGGTTGGGTCCTACAATGAGCAGTTCTTC | CASSYFAGVGSYNEQFF
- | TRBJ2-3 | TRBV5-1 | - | TGCGCCAGCAGCTTGGGGGGGACGTCGGCAGATACGCAGTATTTT | CASSLGGTSADTQYF
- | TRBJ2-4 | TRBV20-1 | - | TGCAGTGCTAGAGATGTGGTTGGAGTAGCGACCCTTTTGGCCAAAAACATTCAGTACTTC | CSARDVVGVATLLAKNIQYF
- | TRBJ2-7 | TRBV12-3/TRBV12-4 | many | TGTGCCAGCAGTTTAAGTGACTACGAGCAGTACTTC | CASSLSDYEQYF
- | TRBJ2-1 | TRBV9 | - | TGTGCCAGCAGCGTAGGGGCAGGGTGGCTTGAGCAGTTCTTC | CASSVGAGWLEQFF
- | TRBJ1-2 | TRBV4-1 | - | TGCGCCAGCAGTTACAGGGAACTCTATGGCTACACCTTC | CASSYRELYGYTF
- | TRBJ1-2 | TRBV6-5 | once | TGTGCCAGCAGAAAGACCGCCAACTATGGCTACACCTTC | CASRKTANYGYTF
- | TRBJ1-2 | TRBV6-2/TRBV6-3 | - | TGTGCCAGCAGAAACGGACAGTATGGCAACACCTTC | CASRNGQYGNTF
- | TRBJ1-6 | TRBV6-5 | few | TGTGCCAGTGGAGGGTTTACAGGGTACAATTCACCCCTCCACTTT | CASGGFTGYNSPLHF
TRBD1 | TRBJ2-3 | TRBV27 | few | TGTGCCAGCAGTTCCGCTGGGACAGGCACAGATACGCAGTATTTT | CASSSAGTGTDTQYF
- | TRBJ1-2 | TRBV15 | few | TGTGCCACCAGCAGAGAAGCCCTCAGGGACTATGGCTACACCTTC | CATSREALRDYGYTF
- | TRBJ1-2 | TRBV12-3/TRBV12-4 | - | TGTGCCAGCAGGAGACAGCGGGACTATGGCTACACCTTC | CASRRQRDYGYTF
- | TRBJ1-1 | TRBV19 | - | TGTACCAGTAGTACACTGGGCACTGAAGCTTTCTTT | CTSSTLGTEAFF
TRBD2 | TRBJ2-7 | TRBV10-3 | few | TGTGCCATCACCCAGGGTGGGACTAGTCTATACGAGCAGTACTTC | CAITQGGTSLYEQYF
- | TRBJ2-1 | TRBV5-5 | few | TGTGCCAGCAGTTTACGTCCAGGGGGACTCTACAATGAGCAGTTCTTC | CASSLRPGGLYNEQFF
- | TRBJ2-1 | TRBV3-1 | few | TGTGCCAGCACTTCTGGCAGGGACGAGCAGTTCTTC | CASTSGRDEQFF
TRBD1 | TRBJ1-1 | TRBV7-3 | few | TGTGCCAACCGGGACAGGGACACTGAAGCTTTCTTT | CANRDRDTEAFF
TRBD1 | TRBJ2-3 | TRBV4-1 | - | TGCGCCAGCAGCCCGGCCGGGACAGGGACGGGAGATACGCAGGATTTT | CASSPAGTGTGDTQDF
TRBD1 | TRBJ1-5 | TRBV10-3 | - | TGTGCCATCAGTGACTCCGGGACAGGGGGTAGGCAGCCCCAGCATTTT | CAISDSGTGGRQPQHF
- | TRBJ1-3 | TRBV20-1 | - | TGCAGTGCTAGAGATCCGGCGGGGCGCAGGGGCTCTGGAAACACCATATATTTT | CSARDPAGRRGSGNTIYF
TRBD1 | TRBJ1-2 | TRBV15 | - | TGTGCCACCAGCAGAGACCTTATAAACGCAGCCAGGTGGACAGGGACCTATGGCTACACCTTC | CATSRDLINAARWTGTYGYTF
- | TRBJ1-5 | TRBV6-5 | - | TGTGCCAGCAGTTACGGGGTTTTGGGGCAGCCCCAGCATTTT | CASSYGVLGQPQHF
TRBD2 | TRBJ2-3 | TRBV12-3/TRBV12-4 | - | TGTGCCAGCAGCAATCGGCCTGGACTAGGGGAAGCACTAGCGGTAGATACGCAGTATTTT | CASSNRPGLGEALAVDTQYF